Listed here are 32 T cell receptor beta chains from one sample, sequenced in a study of CD8 T cells in ankylosing spondylitis. MiXCR, run by TCRdb on the 5' RACE reads, gives a single entry per CDR3 protein. The sample consists of about 13,000 distinct CDR3 sequences, over 2.5% of them appearing once. Sequenced: blood, either unsorted or a sorted T cell fraction (not recorded which). Every receptor here comes from a male donor with ankylosing spondylitis or in good health (not recorded which).

This clonotype showed up many times. J is TRBJ2-5 and V is TRBV9; perhaps TRBD2 as D (6 bases). The V gene lost 7 bases and the J gene lost 5 bases, with 18 bases spanning the gap. In germline, CDR1 is SGDLS, CDR2 YYNGEE. This CDR3 comprises 14 residues. CDR3 sequence (DNA): TGTGCCAGCGCCCCCACGGGGGTGGGGGAGACCCAGTACTTC. Its translation is CASAPTGVGETQYF.

This clonotype has more than one count but fewer than ten. The V gene is TRBV9, the J gene TRBJ1-5; TRBD1 is a possible D gene (5 bases). Trimming removed 3 bases from V and 4 bases from J, with 8 bases in between. CDR1 is SGDLS and CDR2 is YYNGEE in the germline V gene. The CDR3 is made up of 13 amino acids. The CDR3 reads CASSGQGNQPQHF. CDR3 bases: TGTGCCAGCAGCGGTCAGGGAAATCAGCCCCAGCATTTT.

This clonotype was picked up many times. The chain combines TRBV9 with TRBJ2-7, with TRBD2 matching over 8 bases. The germline gives CDR1 SGDLS, CDR2 YYNGEE. J lost 5 bases, V lost 4 bases, and 5 bases had no gene match. This CDR3 region has 13 residues. The CDR3 DNA reads TGTGCCAGCAGCCCCGGGAGGGGGAACGAGCAGTACTTC. It specifies CASSPGRGNEQYF.

The table lists this clonotype with many counts. The V and J genes are TRBV9 and TRBJ2-7; D gene ambiguous. The germline V gene has CDR1 SGDLS and CDR2 YYNGEE. Trimming pared 0 bases from V and 0 bases from J, leaving 7 bases between. This CDR3 is 14 amino acids long. CDR3 DNA sequence: TGTGCCAGCAGCGTAGCTTCTAGCTCCTACGAGCAGTACTTC. Protein product: CASSVASSSYEQYF.

The genes are TRBV9 and TRBJ2-2, with 10 bases aligning to TRBD2. The V segment lost 0 bases and the J segment 1 base; nucleotides outside the gene matches: 3. This CDR3 spans 17 amino acids. Per germline, CDR1 SGDLS and CDR2 YYNGEE. Here the CDR3 reads CASSVAPSGGNTGELFF. The DNA of the CDR3 is TGTGCCAGCAGCGTAGCTCCTAGCGGGGGGAACACCGGGGAGCTGTTTTTT.

The sample holds many counts of this clonotype. The chain uses TRBV9 and TRBJ1-4; 8 bases are shared with TRBD1. The CDR3 spans 15 residues. Germline CDR1 and CDR2: SGDLS and YYNGEE. The ends lost 2 bases at V and 7 bases at J; junction bases unmatched: 7. The CDR3 nucleotides are TGTGCCAGCAGCGTTGCAGGGGGCGCCGGTGAAAAACTGTTTTTT. It is translated as CASSVAGGAGEKLFF.

This clonotype came up many times. The chain's CDR3 is CASSVEGSAGNTIYF. As DNA, the CDR3 is TGTGCCAGCAGCGTAGAGGGTTCCGCGGGAAACACCATATATTTT. The chain combines TRBV9 with TRBJ1-3; D is uncertain. The V end lost 0 bases, the J end lost 4 bases, and 11 bases lay between the germline ends. In germline, CDR1 is SGDLS, CDR2 YYNGEE. The CDR3 sequence is 15 residues long.

This clonotype has at least ten counts. The chain uses TRBV9 and TRBJ2-1, with 7 bases identical to TRBD1. The trim removed 0 bases at V and 2 bases at J, leaving 2 bases unmatched. Germline CDR1 SGDLS, CDR2 YYNGEE. There are 15 residues in the CDR3. CDR3 DNA: TGTGCCAGCAGCGTAGAGGGACAGACCTACAATGAGCAGTTCTTC. Translated, it gives CASSVEGQTYNEQFF.

This clonotype was observed many times. The rearrangement joins TRBV9 to TRBJ2-5; 14 bases are a match to TRBD2. This CDR3 spans 15 amino acids. Germline CDR1 reads SGDLS; CDR2 reads YYNGEE. The J segment lost 9 bases and the V segment lost 0 bases, leaving 4 bases of the junction unmatched. The CDR3 sequence: CASSVGLAGGSAQYF. The CDR3 bases are TGTGCCAGCAGCGTAGGACTAGCGGGGGGGAGCGCCCAGTACTTC. Combining the CDR3 with reference TRBV9 and TRBJ2-5 gives the whole variable domain DSGVTQTPKHLITATGQRVTLRCSPRSGDLSVYWYQQSLDQGLQFLIQYYNGEERAKGNILERFSAQQFPDLHSELNLSSLELGDSALYFCASSVGLAGGSAQYFGPGTRLLVL.

The V call is TRBV9, the J call TRBJ2-1; 9 nucleotides agree with TRBD2. Germline CDR1 and CDR2: SGDLS and YYNGEE. The CDR3 is made up of 16 amino acids. The V gene end was trimmed by 3 bases and the J gene end by 12 bases; junction bases not matched to a gene: 16. CDR3 sequence reads: CASSGPWAGGGGAQFF. In nucleotides, the CDR3 is TGTGCCAGCAGCGGCCCCTGGGCGGGAGGGGGAGGGGCGCAGTTCTTC.

This clonotype showed up just a few times. The V and J genes are TRBV9 and TRBJ2-1; 8 bases match TRBD1. This CDR3 contains 15 residues. The V segment lost 0 bases and the J segment 8 bases; nucleotides outside the gene matches: 7. Germline lookup yields CDR1 SGDLS and CDR2 YYNGEE. The CDR3: CASSVGQGKKDEQFF. The DNA for the CDR3 is TGTGCCAGCAGCGTAGGACAGGGGAAAAAGGATGAGCAGTTCTTC.

Judged by abundance, this clonotype is medium-sized. The CDR3 is CASSVVEGAEAFF. CDR3 coding DNA: TGTGCCAGCAGCGTTGTAGAGGGCGCTGAAGCTTTCTTT. V usage is TRBV9 and J usage is TRBJ1-1; D uncertain. The germline V gene has CDR1 SGDLS and CDR2 YYNGEE. The CDR3 has 13 residues. Trimming cost V 2 bases and J 6 bases, with 11 bases left between them.

The J gene is TRBJ2-3, the V gene TRBV9; D is ambiguous. Trimming took 0 bases from V and 2 from J, leaving 10 bases between them. The CDR3 contains 15 residues. Germline V lookup: CDR1 SGDLS, CDR2 YYNGEE. CDR3 residues: CASSVVWQATDTQYF. CDR3 in DNA: TGTGCCAGCAGCGTAGTGTGGCAGGCCACAGATACGCAGTATTTT.

This clonotype is medium-sized by share. The rearrangement links TRBV9 to TRBJ2-3; 10 bases align to TRBD2. V lost 3 bases and J lost 4; bases outside the gene matches: 8. CDR1 is SGDLS and CDR2 is YYNGEE in the germline V gene. This CDR3 has 16 residues. In DNA form, the CDR3 reads TGTGCCAGCAGCGCCGGTCAACTAGCGGGATCAGATACGCAGTATTTT. This codes for CASSAGQLAGSDTQYF.

At least ten counts were recorded for this clonotype. The V and J genes are TRBV9 and TRBJ2-3; the D gene could be TRBD1 or TRBD2 (5 bases each). Germline V gene data show CDR1 as SGDLS and CDR2 as YYNGEE. The CDR3 runs 15 residues. Trimming stripped 5 bases from V and 0 bases from J, with 13 bases between. The CDR3 coding sequence is TGTGCCAGCAGTTTCCGGGACCAAAGCACAGATACGCAGTATTTT. The encoded protein is CASSFRDQSTDTQYF.

This clonotype has ten or more counts. The gene calls are TRBV9 and TRBJ1-1, with TRBD1 matching 7 bases. This CDR3 comprises 12 residues. V shed 1 base, J shed 11 bases, and the junction held 5 bases outside the gene matches. CDR1 and CDR2 (germline): SGDLS, YYNGEE. The DNA for the CDR3 is TGTGCCAGCAGCGTACTAGAGGGGGCGGCTTTCTTT. Its protein product is CASSVLEGAAFF.

This clonotype has a count of ten or more. This chain joins TRBV9 and TRBJ2-7; 9 nucleotides agree with TRBD1. This CDR3 is built from 15 residues. V lost 0 bases and J lost 2; bases outside the gene matches: 3. CDR1 and CDR2 (germline): SGDLS, YYNGEE. The DNA for the CDR3 is TGTGCCAGCAGCGTAGGAGGGACAGGGACCTACGAGCAGTACTTC. It is translated as CASSVGGTGTYEQYF.

This clonotype was recorded at least ten times. The chain joins TRBV9 to TRBJ2-2, with 7 positions matching TRBD1. Unmatched junction bases numbered 5, after V lost 4 bases and J lost 2 bases. CDR3 length: 15 residues. From germline, CDR1 is SGDLS and CDR2 YYNGEE. The CDR3, as DNA: TGTGCCAGCAGCCCAAGGGACAGCAACACCGGGGAGCTGTTTTTT. Its protein is CASSPRDSNTGELFF.

This clonotype was counted at least ten times. The V and J genes are TRBV9 and TRBJ2-7, with D possibly TRBD1 on 6 matching bases. V lost 0 bases to trimming and J lost 3 bases, with 10 bases between them. Germline CDR1 SGDLS, CDR2 YYNGEE. The CDR3 length is 14 residues. In DNA, the CDR3 is TGTGCCAGCAGCGTAGACAGGGACCACTACGAGCAGTACTTC. It codes for CASSVDRDHYEQYF.

This clonotype was seen a few times. V usage is TRBV9 and J usage is TRBJ2-7; possibly TRBD1 or TRBD2 for D (5 bases each). In germline, CDR1 is SGDLS, CDR2 YYNGEE. With 4 bases removed from V and 4 bases from J, the gap between germline ends came to 15 bases. The CDR3 is made up of 14 amino acids. This chain's CDR3 is CASSPTPGGYEQYF. The CDR3 nucleotides are TGTGCCAGCAGCCCCACCCCTGGGGGATACGAGCAGTACTTC.

This clonotype is judged medium-sized. V and J are TRBV9 and TRBJ2-1; unclear D gene. The CDR3 loop spans 14 amino acids. The V and J ends lost 0 bases and 0 bases respectively, with 4 bases between them. CDR1 and CDR2 from the germline V gene are SGDLS and YYNGEE. The CDR3 here is CASSVGSSYNEQFF. CDR3 coding DNA: TGTGCCAGCAGCGTAGGCAGCTCCTACAATGAGCAGTTCTTC.

This clonotype was detected many times. The V and J genes are TRBV9 and TRBJ2-7, with TRBD2 identical over 7 bases. The CDR3 is made up of 15 amino acids. V lost 0 bases to trimming and J lost 2 bases; unmatched junction nucleotides: 5. Germline CDR1 is SGDLS and CDR2 is YYNGEE. As DNA, the CDR3 is TGTGCCAGCAGCGTAGGAGCCGCGGGGGCCTACGAGCAGTACTTC. Its protein product is CASSVGAAGAYEQYF.

This clonotype appeared many times. This chain links TRBV9 with TRBJ2-2; unclear D gene. Germline-derived CDR1 and CDR2 are SGDLS and YYNGEE. The ends were cut back, 2 bases at V and 2 bases at J, with 10 bases in the middle. The CDR3 spans 15 residues. The CDR3 loop is CASSVQPTNTGELFF. CDR3 DNA sequence: TGTGCCAGCAGCGTCCAGCCCACCAACACCGGGGAGCTGTTTTTT.

This clonotype appeared many times. This chain connects TRBV9 to TRBJ1-2; tentatively, D is TRBD1 (5 bases). The CDR3 contains 13 residues. Trimming pared 0 bases from V and 4 bases from J, leaving 7 bases between. Germline lookup yields CDR1 SGDLS and CDR2 YYNGEE. CDR3 sequence (DNA): TGTGCCAGCAGCGTAGCGGGGGGCTATGGCTACACCTTC. Translating it yields CASSVAGGYGYTF.

This clonotype has a count of ten or more. The chain carries TRBV9 and TRBJ1-1, with TRBD1 as a possible D gene (5 bases). This CDR3 has 13 residues. Trimming stripped 3 bases from V and 1 base from J, with 7 bases between. Germline V lookup: CDR1 SGDLS, CDR2 YYNGEE. The CDR3 here is CASSAGTNTEAFF. In DNA, the CDR3 is TGTGCCAGCAGCGCTGGGACGAACACTGAAGCTTTCTTT. The variable domain in full, completed from reference TRBV9 and TRBJ1-1, reads DSGVTQTPKHLITATGQRVTLRCSPRSGDLSVYWYQQSLDQGLQFLIQYYNGEERAKGNILERFSAQQFPDLHSELNLSSLELGDSALYFCASSAGTNTEAFFGQGTRLTVV.

This clonotype came up many times. The rearrangement joins TRBV9 to TRBJ2-7; 10 bases match TRBD1. The CDR3 totals 14 residues. CDR1 SGDLS and CDR2 YYNGEE come from the germline V gene. Trimming took 0 bases from V and 6 from J; bases not matched to a gene: 3. The DNA for the CDR3 is TGTGCCAGCAGCGTAGAAGGGACAGGGGTCGAGCAGTACTTC. Translating it yields CASSVEGTGVEQYF.

This clonotype was seen ten or more times. The chain uses TRBV9 and TRBJ2-2; 8 nucleotides line up with TRBD1. V was pared by 2 bases and J by 3 bases, with 9 bases of the junction left unmatched. CDR1 is SGDLS, CDR2 YYNGEE, per germline. The CDR3 is made up of 17 amino acids. The CDR3 region has the DNA TGTGCCAGCAGCGTGGATACAGGGGGGCGTTACACCGGGGAGCTGTTTTTT. Protein sequence: CASSVDTGGRYTGELFF.

This clonotype occurred many times. The chain combines TRBV9 with TRBJ2-1; 9 bases are shared with TRBD2. Germline-derived CDR1 and CDR2 are SGDLS and YYNGEE. The CDR3 consists of 13 residues. The V segment lost 1 base and the J segment 10 bases; nucleotides outside the gene matches: 3. CDR3 in DNA: TGTGCCAGCAGCGTACGGCGGGAGGGGGAGCAGTTCTTC. This encodes CASSVRREGEQFF.

V and J are TRBV9 and TRBJ2-7; D possibly matches TRBD1 or TRBD2 (5 bases each). Germline V gene sequence: CDR1 SGDLS, CDR2 YYNGEE. V dropped 0 bases and J dropped 2 bases, with 12 bases sitting between them. The CDR3 has 15 amino acids. As DNA, the CDR3 is TGTGCCAGCAGCGTAGCTGCAGGGAGTACCTACGAGCAGTACTTC. Translated, it gives CASSVAAGSTYEQYF.

This clonotype showed up many times. This rearrangement joins TRBV9 to TRBJ2-3; possibly TRBD1 for D (6 bases). Germline CDR1 SGDLS, CDR2 YYNGEE. This CDR3 has 15 amino acids. The V gene lost 4 bases and the J gene lost 4 bases, with 16 bases spanning the gap. CDR3 nucleotide sequence: TGTGCCAGCAGCCCAGGGGAGAGGCTACCAGATACGCAGTATTTT. Protein product: CASSPGERLPDTQYF.

In this sample, this clonotype turned up many times. CDR3 in amino acids: CASSVGSQGGTGELFF. CDR3 bases: TGTGCCAGCAGCGTAGGATCACAGGGGGGGACCGGGGAGCTGTTTTTT. The chain joins TRBV9 to TRBJ2-2; D might be TRBD1 (8 bases). CDR3 length: 16 amino acids. Germline CDR1 SGDLS, CDR2 YYNGEE. V was clipped by 0 bases and J by 5 bases, with 14 bases between them.

The rearrangement joins TRBV9 to TRBJ2-1; 14 nucleotides align to TRBD2. CDR3 length: 16 residues. V was clipped by 4 bases and J by 9 bases; unmatched bases: 9. The germline V gene encodes CDR1 SGDLS and CDR2 YYNGEE. CDR3 region: CASSPPGLAGAVEQFF. The CDR3 DNA sequence: TGTGCCAGCAGCCCCCCGGGACTAGCGGGAGCCGTTGAGCAGTTCTTC.